This T cell receptor beta chain is drawn from a study of blood T cells in healthy people across ages (dated by TCRdb to 2014 to 2015). Study-level background: In model experiments, template switching captured roughly one uniquely barcoded TCR beta cDNA molecule for every two T cells. To track age-related changes in TCR beta repertoire diversity, the study relied on deep sequencing normalized with unique cDNA molecular identifiers. The study analyzed two additional independent replicas of 1 million unique cDNA reads from the same blood draw for two donors, one aged 18 to 29 and one aged 80 or older. Donors of different ages were randomly distributed across sequencing lanes to avoid experimental bias. The donors were divided into four age groups: young (average around 16 years), middle-aged (approximately 41), aged (62) and long-lived (roughly 82). Overall study results and their limits: Because donor CMV infection status was unknown, age-related changes in expanded clonotypes were potentially confounded. Since profiling was done on bulk unsorted PBMCs, naive and antigen-experienced compartments could not be conclusively compared. As age increased, observed TCR beta diversity per million T cells dropped in a roughly linear way, and a significant reduction was already evident by age 40. Compared with the aged group, the long-lived group had more naive CD4+ T cells, fewer expanded clones and increased TCR diversity, suggesting age selection. Total diversity estimates from one million sequenced T cells were considered lower bounds and underestimates. Observed TCR beta diversity correlated strongly with the percentage of naive T cells measured by flow cytometry.

V and J lose 0 bases and 6 bases, and a span of 9 bases separates them. From the germline V gene, CDR1 is SGHRS and CDR2 is YFSETQ. Spanning cysteine to phenylalanine, the CDR3 consists of 14 amino acids. Only the CDR3 part of the read is kept: 42 bases, read in frame from the first base. The library relied on 5' RACE. Sequencing was performed on an Illumina HiSeq 2500. A second PCR of roughly 6 to 11 cycles was run with a J-beta primer mix and a sample-barcoded 5' primer. A template-switch 5' adaptor carrying 12 random nucleotides introduced a unique molecular identifier onto each TCR beta cDNA molecule. At least 2.5 million CDR3-containing paired-end reads were obtained from each sample. All of the RNA was converted into first-strand cDNA using the Mint cDNA synthesis kit, with a TRBC-specific oligonucleotide serving as the primer. All cDNA was treated with uracil-DNA glycosylase and then went through a first 18-cycle PCR with the universal primers M1SS and BC2_uni_R. In the original analysis: Each sample was normalized by randomly selecting 1 million high-quality reads, each carrying a distinct molecular identifier. Instead of being binned into consensus sequences, reads that shared molecular identifiers were thrown out. MiTCR, set to a Q25 quality threshold and the strictest error-elimination algorithm, was used for CDR3 identification, clonotype clustering and error correction. A nonparametric unseen species model with Euler transformation was used to estimate lower-bound total TCR beta diversity. In-frame beta chains were kept once TCRdb had trimmed the public reads at Q25 with fastp and called clones with MiXCR. For every CDR3 protein sequence, its rows merge into one entry that carries the most common genes and DNA. None of the V and J calls come from the authors' own analysis; TCRdb made them. This sample has about 650,000 distinct CDR3 sequences in its table, and about 51% of those were observed once. Of the sample, about 14% falls within the top ten clones.

In regard to this clonotype: There is no known antigen for this receptor. It has no much larger one-base neighbor in the sample; base qualities were not kept.

Donors were 30 to 45 systemically healthy Caucasian individuals from Russia aged roughly 6 to 90 years. Around 9.7 milliliters of peripheral blood were collected from each donor into EDTA-treated Vacutainer tubes. Ficoll-Paque density-gradient centrifugation was used to isolate PBMCs, with at least 7 million per sample. Trizol reagent was used to extract total RNA from the PBMCs, yielding at least 5.5 micrograms per sample. The percentages of naive CD45RAhigh/CD27high T cells were determined by flow cytometry on a PBMC aliquot from every donor. The specimen sequenced was blood. The chain is assembled from TRBV5-1 and TRBJ1-4; confidence is insufficient to name the D gene. The TCR originated in a woman older than 75 in good health. The DNA reads as follows: TGCGCCAGCAGCTTGGAAGGAAAGGATGAAAAACTGTTTTTT. This yields the protein CASSLEGKDEKLFF.